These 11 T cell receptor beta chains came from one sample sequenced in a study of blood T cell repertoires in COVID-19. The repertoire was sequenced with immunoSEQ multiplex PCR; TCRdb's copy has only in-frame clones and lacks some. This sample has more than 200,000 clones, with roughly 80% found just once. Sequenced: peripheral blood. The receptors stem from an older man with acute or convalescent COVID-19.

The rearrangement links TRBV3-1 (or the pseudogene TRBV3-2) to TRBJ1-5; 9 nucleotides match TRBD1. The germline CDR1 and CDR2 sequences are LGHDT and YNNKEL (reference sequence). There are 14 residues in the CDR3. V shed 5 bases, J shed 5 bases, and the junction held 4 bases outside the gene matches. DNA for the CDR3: TGTGCCAGCAGCACACACAGGGGGCATCAGCCCCAGCATTTT. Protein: CASSTHRGHQPQHF.

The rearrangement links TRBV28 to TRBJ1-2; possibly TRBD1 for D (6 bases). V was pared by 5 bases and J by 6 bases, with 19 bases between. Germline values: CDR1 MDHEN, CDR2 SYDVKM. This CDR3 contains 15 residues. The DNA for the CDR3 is TGTGCCAGCAGTCCACCCAGGGGTCTTGGCGATGGCTACACCTTC. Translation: CASSPPRGLGDGYTF.

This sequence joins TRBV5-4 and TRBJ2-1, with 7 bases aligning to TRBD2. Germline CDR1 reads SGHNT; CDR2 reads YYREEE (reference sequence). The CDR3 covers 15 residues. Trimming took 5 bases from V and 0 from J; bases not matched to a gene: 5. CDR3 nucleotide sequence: TGTGCCAGCAGGGGGCGGGGGAGCTCCTACAATGAGCAGTTCTTC. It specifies CASRGRGSSYNEQFF.

CDR3 amino acids: CASSPRVTGVSQPQHF. Here the CDR3 DNA reads TGTGCCAGCTCACCACGGGTAACAGGGGTGAGTCAGCCCCAGCATTTT. This chain links TRBV18 with TRBJ1-5; 7 positions agree with TRBD1. The CDR3 length is 16 residues. V lost 1 base to trimming and J lost 6 bases; unmatched junction nucleotides: 9. CDR1 is KGHSH and CDR2 is LQKENI in the germline V gene.

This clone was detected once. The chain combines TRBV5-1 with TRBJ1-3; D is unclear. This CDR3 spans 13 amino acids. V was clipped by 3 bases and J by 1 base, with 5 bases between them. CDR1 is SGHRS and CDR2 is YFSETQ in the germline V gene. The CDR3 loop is CASSSPSGNTIYF. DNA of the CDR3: TGCGCCAGCAGCTCCCCGTCTGGAAACACCATATATTTT.

CDR3 bases: TGTGCCAGCAGTACACAGGGGGCAAGCACCATATATTTT. This gives the protein CASSTQGASTIYF. This sequence joins TRBV5-4 and TRBJ1-3; the match to TRBD1 covers 9 bases. The CDR3 consists of 13 residues. The junction had 6 bases not matched to a gene; V was cut back by 5 bases and J by 9 bases. Germline V gene data show CDR1 as SGHNT and CDR2 as YYREEE (reference sequence).

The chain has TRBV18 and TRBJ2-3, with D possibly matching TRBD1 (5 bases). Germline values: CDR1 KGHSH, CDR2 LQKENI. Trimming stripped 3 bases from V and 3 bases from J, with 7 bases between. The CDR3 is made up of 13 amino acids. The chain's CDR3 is CASSPRVTDTQYF. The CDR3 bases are TGTGCCAGCTCACCCAGGGTAACAGATACGCAGTATTTT.

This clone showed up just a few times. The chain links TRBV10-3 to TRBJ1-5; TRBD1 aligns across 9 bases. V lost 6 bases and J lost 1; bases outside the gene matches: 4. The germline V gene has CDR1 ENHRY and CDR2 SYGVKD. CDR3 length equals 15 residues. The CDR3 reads CAIRADRGSNQPQHF. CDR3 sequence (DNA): TGTGCCATCAGGGCGGACAGGGGAAGCAATCAGCCCCAGCATTTT.

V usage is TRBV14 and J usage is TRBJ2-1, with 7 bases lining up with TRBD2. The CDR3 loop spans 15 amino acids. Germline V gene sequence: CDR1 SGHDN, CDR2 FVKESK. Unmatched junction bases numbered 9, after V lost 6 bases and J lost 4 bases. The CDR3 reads CASSRLAVPYNEQFF. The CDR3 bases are TGTGCCAGCAGTCGTCTAGCGGTCCCTTACAATGAGCAGTTCTTC.

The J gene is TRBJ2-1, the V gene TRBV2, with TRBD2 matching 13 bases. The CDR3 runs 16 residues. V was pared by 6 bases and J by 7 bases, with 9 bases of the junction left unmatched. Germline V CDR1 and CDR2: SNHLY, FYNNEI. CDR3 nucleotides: TGTGCCAGCAGGGGGACTAGCGGGACTGAGCTAAATGAGCAGTTCTTC. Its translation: CASRGTSGTELNEQFF. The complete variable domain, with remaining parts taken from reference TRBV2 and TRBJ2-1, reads EPEVTQTPSHQVTQMGQEVILRCVPISNHLYFYWYRQILGQKVEFLVSFYNNEISEKSEIFDDQFSVERPDGSNFTLKIRSTKLEDSAMYFCASRGTSGTELNEQFFGPGTRLTVL.

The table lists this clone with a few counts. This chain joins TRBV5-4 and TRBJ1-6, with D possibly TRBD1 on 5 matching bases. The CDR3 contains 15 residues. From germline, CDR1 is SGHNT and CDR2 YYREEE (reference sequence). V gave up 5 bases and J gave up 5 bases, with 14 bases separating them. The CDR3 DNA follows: TGTGCCAGCAGGTCCGGGGGACGTAATAATTCACCCCTCCACTTT. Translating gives CASRSGGRNNSPLHF.